The next 4 T cell receptor beta chains were all read from a single sample in a study of cytotoxic CD8 clonotypes in ibrutinib-treated CLL. Some clones are missing from TCRdb's copy, which holds only in-frame ones; the method was immunoSEQ multiplex PCR. The data hold roughly 180,000 clones, with 72% observed a single time. The source was PBMCs, collected after 24 months of ibrutinib treatment. These receptor sequences come from a human donor with chronic lymphocytic leukemia.

V and J are TRBV7-9 and TRBJ2-5, with D tentatively TRBD1 (5 bases). Trimming removed 1 base at V and 2 bases at J, with 11 bases between. Germline V gives CDR1 SEHNR, CDR2 FQNEAQ (reference sequence). The CDR3 extends over 15 amino acids. Here the CDR3 reads CASSLVRQGQETQYF. CDR3 bases: TGTGCCAGCAGCTTAGTCCGGCAGGGTCAAGAGACCCAGTACTTC.

In its sample, this clone was seen many times. The chain carries TRBV7-2 and TRBJ2-1; 8 bases map to TRBD2. Germline CDR1 is SGHTA and CDR2 is FQGNSA. This CDR3 is 18 amino acids long. The V gene end was trimmed by 2 bases and the J gene end by 6 bases; junction bases not matched to a gene: 15. The CDR3 loop is CASSLNQGFSAGGNEQFF. The CDR3 nucleotides read TGTGCCAGCAGCTTAAACCAGGGGTTCTCGGCGGGAGGCAATGAGCAGTTCTTC.

The chain uses TRBV27 and TRBJ2-3, with D uncertain. CDR1 and CDR2 (germline): MNHEY, SMNVEV (reference sequence). V shed 2 bases and J shed 1 base, with 10 bases lying between them. The CDR3 totals 15 residues. This CDR3 reads CASSLRRRRTDTQYF. Here the CDR3 DNA reads TGTGCCAGCAGTTTAAGGCGGAGACGCACAGATACGCAGTATTTT.

The genes are TRBV4-1 and TRBJ2-1; 9 bases align to TRBD2. The CDR3 has 16 amino acids. V dropped 4 bases and J dropped 8; count of bases not matched to a gene: 12. CDR1 and CDR2 (germline): MGHRA, YSYEKL. CDR3 sequence: CASSPVAGASPHEQFF. The DNA of the CDR3 is TGCGCCAGCAGCCCCGTAGCGGGAGCCTCCCCTCATGAGCAGTTCTTC.